This T cell receptor (beta chain) was recovered during a study of blood T cell repertoires in COVID-19. The CDR3 consists of 13 residues. Deletions cut 7 bases from V and 7 bases from J, with 17 bases between. In germline, CDR1 is GTSNPN, CDR2 SVGIG (reference sequence). Generated by immunoSEQ multiplex PCR, the TCRdb table keeps only in-frame clones and is missing some. The sample has 46,000 or so clones; 88% are singletons. The source of this sequence is a man aged 50-60 years with acute or convalescent COVID-19. The rearrangement uses TRBV30 and TRBJ2-1, with D maybe TRBD1 (6 bases). The sequenced sample consisted of peripheral blood. In nucleotides, the CDR3 is TGTGCCTTCTCCCGGGACACGAAGAATGAGCAGTTCTTC. Translated: CAFSRDTKNEQFF.